This TCR beta chain was identified during a study of control samples from healthy donors and cancer patients. The data were produced by immunoSEQ multiplex PCR, yet TCRdb's version contains in-frame clones alone and is incomplete. The sample holds about 20,000 clones, 84% seen once. The source material was PBMCs. This clonotype was obtained from a woman between 65 and 79 years old with lung cancer.

The CDR3 DNA reads TGCGCCAGCAGGAATGCGGGGGCCACTGAAGCTTTCTTT. It codes for CASRNAGATEAFF. The chain uses TRBV5-1 and TRBJ1-1; perhaps TRBD1 as D (6 bases). CDR1 is SGHRS and CDR2 is YFSETQ in the germline V gene. V was clipped by 5 bases and J by 4 bases, with 12 bases between them. CDR3 length: 13 residues.